A selection of T cell receptor beta chains follows, all from one sample in a study of shared T cell receptors in the human thymus. Clones were sequenced by immunoSEQ multiplex PCR, and TCRdb holds only the in-frame ones, with some missing. Altogether over 450,000 clones are present, about four fifths being singletons, with the ten largest covering roughly 0.013%. These data were likewise used in another study, on human thymus T cells.

Sequencing was performed on thymocytes. Receptor source: a boy under two years old with a congenital heart defect. CDR3s include the opening cysteine and the closing phenylalanine or tryptophan. The D gene is left open where the match is weak. Size is omitted from some rows. Given values are once, few, many or a class for expanded clones.

d_call,v_call,clone_size,j_call,cdr3_aa,cdr3_nt
.,TRBV11-3,.,TRBJ2-7,CASSPPGGYEQYF,TGTGCCAGCAGCCCCCCTGGGGGGTACGAGCAGTACTTC
TRBD1,TRBV28,.,TRBJ2-3,CASSLRRQGNTDTQYF,TGTGCCAGCAGTTTACGTAGACAGGGAAACACAGATACGCAGTATTTT
TRBD1,TRBV5-4,.,TRBJ1-1,CASSPGTGTNTEAFF,TGTGCCAGCAGCCCGGGGACAGGGACGAACACTGAAGCTTTCTTT
TRBD1,TRBV6-4,once,TRBJ1-4,CASSEGQGDNEKLFF,TGTGCCAGCAGCGAGGGACAGGGGGATAATGAAAAACTGTTTTTT
.,TRBV2,few,TRBJ2-1,CASWGPPTYEQFF,TGTGCCAGCTGGGGGCCCCCCACCTATGAGCAGTTCTTC
.,TRBV29-1,.,TRBJ2-7,CSVGVNRDEQYF,TGCAGCGTTGGGGTAAACAGGGACGAGCAGTACTTC
TRBD2,TRBV14,.,TRBJ2-1,CASSQGTRDLAGVSYNEQFF,TGTGCCAGCAGCCAAGGCACTCGCGATCTAGCGGGGGTTTCCTACAATGAGCAGTTCTTC
.,TRBV5-1,.,TRBJ2-3,CASSLGQPPSTADTQYF,TGCGCCAGCAGCTTGGGCCAGCCACCTAGCACAGCAGATACGCAGTATTTT
TRBD2,TRBV15,.,TRBJ2-3,CATSTLTSGRITDTQYF,TGTGCCACCAGCACGCTCACTAGCGGGAGGATCACAGATACGCAGTATTTT
.,TRBV2,.,TRBJ2-3,CASRGPFTDTQYF,TGTGCCAGCAGGGGGCCATTCACAGATACGCAGTATTTT
TRBD1,TRBV5-4,few,TRBJ1-2,CASSPWDREQGGYTF,TGTGCCAGCAGCCCATGGGACAGGGAGCAGGGTGGCTACACCTTC
TRBD1,TRBV20-1,.,TRBJ2-7,CSAPTGGEQYF,TGCAGTGCTCCTACAGGGGGGGAGCAGTACTTC
TRBD1,TRBV25-1,.,TRBJ2-7,CASTVCPGQGSYEQYF,TGTGCCAGCACCGTATGCCCGGGACAGGGTTCCTACGAGCAGTACTTC
TRBD1,TRBV28,.,TRBJ1-1,CASSFRRQGARDTEAFF,TGTGCCAGCAGTTTCAGGCGACAGGGGGCGAGGGACACTGAAGCTTTCTTT
TRBD1,TRBV28,.,TRBJ1-1,CASRGSTGGGRTEAFF,TGTGCCAGCAGGGGGAGTACAGGGGGCGGGAGGACTGAAGCTTTCTTT
.,TRBV28,few,TRBJ2-7,CASSHSYEQYF,TGTGCCAGCAGCCACTCGTACGAGCAGTACTTC
.,TRBV11-3,.,TRBJ1-2,CASSDGLRRGGYTF,TGTGCCAGCAGCGACGGTCTGCGGAGAGGTGGCTACACCTTC
.,TRBV7-7,.,TRBJ2-2,CASSLEAEPDTGELFF,TGTGCTAGCAGCTTAGAAGCGGAGCCTGATACCGGGGAGCTGTTTTTT
TRBD2,TRBV2,.,TRBJ2-7,CASSELAGVYDEQYF,TGTGCCAGCAGTGAGCTAGCGGGAGTTTACGACGAGCAGTACTTC
TRBD2,TRBV28,few,TRBJ2-5,CASSTPPSSGRGYQETQYF,TGTGCCAGCAGTACCCCCCCATCGAGCGGGAGGGGGTACCAAGAGACCCAGTACTTC
.,TRBV5-6,few,TRBJ2-7,CASSTPAGEFKNYEQYF,TGTGCCAGCAGCACCCCGGCAGGGGAGTTCAAAAACTACGAGCAGTACTTC
TRBD2,TRBV18,few,TRBJ2-1,CASSPGLAGGEQFF,TGTGCCAGCTCACCGGGACTAGCGGGCGGTGAGCAGTTCTTC
TRBD2,TRBV13,.,TRBJ2-2,CASSWGLAGGKNTGELFF,TGTGCCAGCAGCTGGGGACTAGCGGGAGGGAAGAACACCGGGGAGCTGTTTTTT
TRBD1,TRBV19,.,TRBJ2-5,CASISPTTGTGRGTQYF,TGTGCCAGTATCTCCCCAACAACCGGGACAGGGAGGGGGACCCAGTACTTC
TRBD2,TRBV19,.,TRBJ2-1,CASSNRLAGHNEQFF,TGTGCCAGTAGTAACCGACTAGCGGGACACAATGAGCAGTTCTTC
.,TRBV18,.,TRBJ1-3,CASSPLNSGNTIYF,TGTGCCAGCTCACCACTAAATTCTGGAAACACCATATATTTT
TRBD1,TRBV6-5,.,TRBJ1-1,CASRGQGDTEAFF,TGTGCCAGCCGGGGACAGGGGGACACTGAAGCTTTCTTT
.,TRBV14,few,TRBJ1-3,CASSQGQSSSGNTIYF,TGTGCCAGCAGCCAAGGACAGTCAAGCTCTGGAAACACCATATATTTT
.,TRBV15,once,TRBJ1-4,CATSLGGAGEKLFF,TGTGCCACCAGCCTTGGGGGGGCAGGCGAAAAACTGTTTTTT
.,TRBV29-1,few,TRBJ2-3,CSVEEAQGFWDTQYF,TGCAGCGTTGAAGAGGCTCAGGGGTTTTGGGATACGCAGTATTTT
.,TRBV7-2,once,TRBJ2-1,CASSLAIRGRNEQFF,TGTGCCAGCAGCCTAGCGATAAGAGGAAGGAATGAGCAGTTCTTC
TRBD2,TRBV7-9,.,TRBJ2-1,CASSLGLATNEQFF,TGTGCCAGCAGCCTGGGACTAGCGACTAATGAGCAGTTCTTC
.,TRBV30,.,TRBJ2-1,CAWSVHGNEQFF,TGTGCCTGGAGTGTACATGGTAATGAGCAGTTCTTC
TRBD2,TRBV19,.,TRBJ2-1,CASSIPGLAGYNEQFF,TGTGCCAGTAGTATACCGGGACTAGCGGGATACAATGAGCAGTTCTTC
TRBD1,TRBV4-3,.,TRBJ1-1,CASSQGTTGTVEAFF,TGCGCCAGCAGCCAGGGAACAACCGGGACAGTCGAAGCTTTCTTT
.,TRBV19,.,TRBJ2-4,CASSIGRGNIQYF,TGTGCCAGTAGTATTGGGAGGGGGAACATTCAGTACTTC
TRBD1,TRBV27,.,TRBJ2-7,CASSSQGAWYEQYF,TGTGCCAGCAGTTCCCAGGGGGCCTGGTACGAGCAGTACTTC
.,TRBV30,.,TRBJ2-3,CAWSVLAIHGGDTQYF,TGTGCCTGGAGTGTACTAGCTATCCATGGGGGAGATACGCAGTATTTT
.,TRBV25-1,once,TRBJ2-1,CASSWSAYNEQFF,TGTGCCAGCTCTTGGAGCGCTTACAATGAGCAGTTCTTC
TRBD1,TRBV5-5,few,TRBJ1-4,CASSPRWSLQGATEKLFF,TGTGCCAGCAGCCCAAGGTGGTCGTTACAGGGGGCAACTGAAAAACTGTTTTTT
TRBD2,TRBV7-2,.,TRBJ2-2,CASSIAGLPNTGELFF,TGTGCCAGCAGCATAGCGGGACTGCCAAACACCGGGGAGCTGTTTTTT
.,TRBV7-2,.,TRBJ2-7,CASSPRGTTDYEQYF,TGTGCCAGCAGCCCAAGGGGGACTACCGACTACGAGCAGTACTTC
.,TRBV4-3,.,TRBJ1-2,CASSQDRAGLSGDYGYTF,TGCGCCAGCAGCCAAGATCGGGCAGGGCTATCGGGGGACTATGGCTACACCTTC
TRBD1,TRBV4-1,.,TRBJ2-7,CASSLRTGTGGGNEQYF,TGCGCCAGCAGCCTCCGAACGGGGACAGGGGGAGGCAACGAGCAGTACTTC
.,TRBV6-5,.,TRBJ2-4,CASPPGHKNIQYF,TGTGCCAGCCCCCCGGGACACAAAAACATTCAGTACTTC
TRBD2,TRBV29-1,.,TRBJ2-5,CSVGYGTSGSWETQYF,TGCAGCGTCGGGTATGGGACTAGCGGGAGTTGGGAGACCCAGTACTTC
TRBD2,TRBV10-1,.,TRBJ2-7,CASSESQASGRYEQYF,TGCGCCAGCAGTGAGTCGCAGGCTAGCGGGAGATACGAGCAGTACTTC
TRBD2,TRBV6-5,.,TRBJ2-7,CASTWDYTYEQYF,TGTGCCAGCACGTGGGACTACACCTACGAGCAGTACTTC
TRBD1,TRBV11-2,.,TRBJ1-1,CASSLPGQVLDTEAFF,TGTGCCAGCAGCTTACCGGGACAGGTTTTGGACACTGAAGCTTTCTTT
.,TRBV15,.,TRBJ2-4,CATSRDRDTRAKNIQYF,TGTGCCACCAGCAGGGACCGGGACACACGAGCCAAAAACATTCAGTACTTC
TRBD1,TRBV5-8,.,TRBJ2-2,CASIPGQGVVGTGELFF,TGTGCCAGCATCCCCGGCCAGGGGGTGGTCGGCACCGGGGAGCTGTTTTTT
TRBD2,TRBV10-2,.,TRBJ2-5,CASAELAGSQETQYF,TGCGCCAGCGCGGAACTAGCGGGAAGTCAGGAGACCCAGTACTTC
.,TRBV10-3,.,TRBJ2-3,CAISESGGRTDTQYF,TGTGCCATCAGTGAGTCAGGAGGGCGTACAGATACGCAGTATTTT
.,TRBV27,.,TRBJ1-5,CASSSKGWLNNQPQHF,TGTGCCAGCAGCTCCAAGGGGTGGTTGAACAATCAGCCCCAGCATTTT
.,TRBV5-1,.,TRBJ2-7,CASSLAPTGLPYEQYF,TGCGCCAGCAGCTTGGCCCCAACAGGGCTACCCTACGAGCAGTACTTC